The source of this TCR beta chain is a study of early T cells in non-severe SARS-CoV-2 infection. Study-wide context: Bulk RNA from unsorted whole blood was sequenced; chains were unpaired. Study findings and constraints: Database matching using VDJdb favored anti-spike CD8 responses, with private and CD4 specificities left missing.

The CDR3 length is 15 residues. Between the trimmed V and J ends, which lost 1 base and 6 bases, there was a span of 10 bases. CDR1 and CDR2 (germline): LNHDA, SQIVND (reference sequence). This clonotype has just a few counts. Its antigen is currently unknown. Each single cDNA molecule received a unique molecular identifier. TCRdb itself ran the 5' RACE reads through MiXCR, one entry per CDR3 protein. The data show tens of thousands of distinct CDR3 sequences, roughly 12% seen once. The starting material was whole blood, obtained at baseline. V is TRBV19 and J is TRBJ1-6, with a tentative D call TRBD1 (5 bases). The TCR sequence derives from an adult who was a healthcare worker with PCR-confirmed SARS-CoV-2 infection or an uninfected control (not recorded which). Here the CDR3 reads CASSIGQGINSPLHF. CDR3 nucleotide sequence: TGTGCCAGTAGTATAGGGCAGGGAATTAATTCACCCCTCCACTTT.